One and the same sample provided the 9 T cell receptor beta chains below, sequenced in a study of shared clonotypes between healthy human individuals (dated by TCRdb to 2020 to 2021). The method was the immunoSEQ multiplex PCR assay. This immuneACCESS table, as held by TCRdb, lists in-frame sequences with V and J called but not all clones. Of the missing ones, under half trace to an unresolved V gene in checked studies; the others have no known cause. Present in this sample are about 690,000 clones, about 92% of which were seen just once. The ten top clones hold less than 40% of the sample. The sample consisted of memory CD8+ T cells from PBMCs. Sample cell subset or site, as interpreted from the label and publication: CD45RO+ cells pooled with CCR7-negative TemRA cells. The receptors derive from a man younger than 35 in good health. Some clones in this sample may be carry-over from other donors' samples.

The sample holds one count of this clone. This chain uses TRBV7-9 with TRBJ2-7, with D perhaps matching TRBD2 (5 bases). The CDR3 extends over 15 amino acids. V was shortened by 6 bases and J by 1 base, with 16 bases between the two germline ends. Germline CDR1 and CDR2: SEHNR and FQNEAQ (reference sequence). The CDR3 nucleotides are TGTGCCAGCAGATCCGAGCGGCATCCGTCCTACGAGCAGTACTTC. Translating gives CASRSERHPSYEQYF. The full variable domain, completed using reference TRBV7-9 and TRBJ2-7, is DTGVSQNPRHKITKRGQNVTFRCDPISEHNRLYWYRQTLGQGPEFLTYFQNEAQLEKSRLLSDRFSAERPKGSFSTLEIQRTEQGDSAMYLCASRSERHPSYEQYFGPGTRLTVT.

V gene TRBV5-1 combines with J gene TRBJ1-4, with D unclear. CDR3 length equals 15 residues. Germline values: CDR1 SGHRS, CDR2 YFSETQ. Trimming pared 7 bases from V and 0 bases from J, leaving 13 bases between. DNA of the CDR3: TGCGCCAGCCGAACAGACCTTGCAACTAATGAAAAACTGTTTTTT. Translated: CASRTDLATNEKLFF.

This chain links TRBV5-1 with TRBJ2-3, with TRBD1 identical over 7 bases. CDR1 is SGHRS and CDR2 is YFSETQ in the germline V gene. V shed 6 bases, J shed 8 bases, and the junction held 15 bases outside the gene matches. CDR3 size: 15 residues. The CDR3 region is CASTPAAGGSGTQYF. The CDR3 DNA reads as TGCGCCAGCACCCCCGCGGCAGGGGGATCTGGTACGCAGTATTTT.

The V gene is TRBV29-1, the J gene TRBJ2-7; 7 bases are a match to TRBD2. Germline V gives CDR1 SQVTM, CDR2 ANQGSEA. This CDR3 has 12 amino acids. J was trimmed by 5 bases and V by 3 bases; bases with no gene match: 4. CDR3 loop: CSVEASGDEQYF. The CDR3 DNA is TGCAGCGTTGAGGCTAGCGGAGACGAGCAGTACTTC.

The chain carries TRBV7-9 and TRBJ2-7, with a weak D call TRBD2 (6 bases). CDR1 is SEHNR and CDR2 is FQNEAQ in the germline V gene (reference sequence). There are 14 residues in the CDR3. The ends were cut back, 6 bases at V and 0 bases at J, with 12 bases in the middle. This CDR3 reads CASSSGRSSYEQYF. The CDR3, as DNA: TGTGCCAGCAGTAGCGGTAGAAGCTCCTACGAGCAGTACTTC.

This sequence joins TRBV11-2 and TRBJ2-7, with no clear D. This CDR3 contains 12 residues. The V gene lost 5 bases and the J gene lost 2 bases, with 7 bases spanning the gap. Germline values: CDR1 SGHAT, CDR2 FQNNGV. The CDR3 region is CASSLPTYEQYF. The CDR3 nucleotides are TGTGCCAGCAGCCTACCTACCTACGAGCAGTACTTC.

The chain recombines TRBV11-2 with TRBJ1-2, with D possibly TRBD1 on 5 matching bases. The germline V gene has CDR1 SGHAT and CDR2 FQNNGV. With 0 bases removed from V and 4 bases from J, the gap between germline ends came to 18 bases. CDR3 length equals 17 residues. The CDR3 region is CASSLDVGAALLYGYTF. The CDR3 DNA sequence: TGTGCCAGCAGCTTAGACGTCGGGGCGGCCCTACTCTATGGCTACACCTTC.

The CDR3 region is CASSFARTQETQYF. CDR3 in DNA: TGTGCCAGCAGCTTCGCACGGACCCAAGAGACCCAGTACTTC. V is TRBV7-9 and J is TRBJ2-5; unclear D gene. Germline CDR1 and CDR2: SEHNR and FQNEAQ (reference sequence). CDR3 size: 14 residues. V was cut by 3 bases and J by 1 base, with 9 bases left in between.

The chain employs TRBV9 and TRBJ2-3, with 7 bases lining up with TRBD1. CDR1 SGDLS and CDR2 YYNGEE come from the germline V gene. This CDR3 spans 16 amino acids. The V and J ends lost 5 bases and 2 bases, in that order; junction bases with no gene match: 11. CDR3 sequence: CASSSLWDSATDTQYF. DNA for the CDR3: TGTGCCAGCAGTTCCTTATGGGACAGCGCCACAGATACGCAGTATTTT.